The 30 T cell receptor beta chains presented below share a single source sample, sequenced in a study of tumor-infiltrating lymphocytes in primary liver carcinoma. From about 0.5 ug of total RNA, TCR beta-specific cDNA was reverse-transcribed using a constant-region primer. It was through three nested multiplex PCR rounds of slightly modified ARM-PCR that TCR beta libraries arose. It was with TRBV1-TRBV30 forward primers and a C-beta reverse primer that the first two PCR rounds were run, at roughly 11 cycles each. TCRdb recomputed calls from the multiplex PCR reads with MiXCR, one row per CDR3 protein. The sample yields about 350,000 distinct CDR3 sequences, 65% seen once. Extraction also yielded germline DNA, while blood RNA was obtained from unsorted whole blood. Sequencing input: peripheral blood. The receptor source for this set is a man aged 35 to 55 with primary liver carcinoma and hepatitis B virus infection.

This chain connects TRBV28 to TRBJ2-7; a possible D gene is TRBD2 (5 bases). Deletions cut 6 bases from V and 12 bases from J, with 18 bases between. The CDR3 extends over 12 amino acids. Germline V gene lookup returns CDR1 MDHEN and CDR2 SYDVKM. The CDR3 spells CASSRAPGKRYF. DNA for the CDR3: TGTGCCAGCAGCCGAGCCCCGGGGAAACGGTACTTC.

As to this clonotype: A much larger clone differs from this one at a single base, so this may be a read error. This chain uses TRBV6-2 or TRBV6-3 with TRBJ2-1, with 7 bases matching TRBD2. This CDR3 is 15 amino acids long. Per germline, CDR1 MNHEY and CDR2 SVGEGT. This CDR3 is CASRPLAENYNEQLF. CDR3 DNA sequence: TGTGCCAGCAGACCCCTAGCGGAGAACTACAATGAGCAGCTCTTC.

This clonotype was recorded many times. The chain recombines TRBV4-2 with TRBJ2-7, with a possible D match to TRBD1 (6 bases). The CDR3 spans 14 residues. The germline V gene encodes CDR1 LGHNA and CDR2 YNFKEQ. V lost 0 bases to trimming and J lost 2 bases, with 8 bases between them. CDR3 coding DNA: TGTGCCAGCAGCCAAGAAAGACAGGCCTACGAGCAGTACTTC. Its translation: CASSQERQAYEQYF.

As for this clonotype: A read error may produce the germline difference seen at one junction end. The chain carries TRBV6-6 and TRBJ2-7; D gene ambiguous. The CDR3 extends over 11 amino acids. Germline V gives CDR1 MNHNY, CDR2 SVGAGI (reference sequence). CDR3 nucleotides: TGTGTCAGCAGTTCGTCCTACGAGCAGTACTTC. This gives the protein CVSSSSYEQYF.

This clonotype showed up many times. The junction and the germline gene differ at one end; a read error may be behind it. The rearrangement links TRBV29-1 to TRBJ2-2; D remains unclear. The CDR3 is 14 residues long. Germline lookup yields CDR1 SQVTM and CDR2 ANQGSEA. Written as DNA, the CDR3 is TGCAGCGTGACGCTGCAGGTTAACACCAGGGAGCTGTTTTTT. It specifies CSVTLQVNTRELFF.

The chain links TRBV12-3 or TRBV12-4 to TRBJ2-7, with TRBD2 matching 10 bases. With V trimmed by 6 bases and J by 1 base, 3 bases remained unmatched. The CDR3 loop spans 14 amino acids. The CDR3 DNA reads TGTGCCAGCAGACGGACTAGCGGATCCTACGAGCAGTACTTC. Its protein is CASRRTSGSYEQYF.

Points on this clonotype: A read error may produce the germline difference seen at one junction end. CDR3 amino acids: CVSSPFRASGIIEQYF. CDR3 in DNA: TGTGTCAGCAGCCCATTCAGGGCTAGCGGGATCATCGAGCAGTACTTC. V usage is TRBV4-2 and J usage is TRBJ2-7, with 9 bases lining up with TRBD2. Germline V gene data show CDR1 as LGHNA and CDR2 as YNFKEQ. The CDR3 length is 16 residues.

On this clonotype: A much larger clone lies one base from this, so it may be a read error. J is TRBJ2-7 and V is TRBV12-3 or TRBV12-4; TRBD1 aligns across 10 bases. J was trimmed by 2 bases and V by 7 bases; bases with no gene match: 5. The CDR3 has 14 amino acids. The CDR3 nucleotides are TGTGCCAGCAATCCGGGACAGGGGACCTACGAGCAGTACTTC. Protein product: CASNPGQGTYEQYF.

This clonotype was counted between two and nine times. CDR3 coding DNA: TGTGCCTGGAGCCTGCCCCTACATGAGCAGTTCTTC. This sequence encodes CAWSLPLHEQFF. The chain employs TRBV30 and TRBJ2-1; D unresolved. Germline V lookup: CDR1 GTSNPN, CDR2 SVGIG (reference sequence). This CDR3 is 12 amino acids long. Trimming took 3 bases from V and 8 from J, leaving 11 bases between them. The full variable domain, completed using reference TRBV30 and TRBJ2-1, is SQTIHQWPATLVQPVGSPLSLECTVEGTSNPNLYWYRQAAGRGLQLLFYSVGIGQISSEVPQNLSASRPQDRQFILSSKKLLLSDSGFYLCAWSLPLHEQFFGPGTRLTVL.

Concerning this clonotype itself: A read error may be the cause here, since a much bigger clone is one base away. The genes are TRBV12-3 or TRBV12-4 and TRBJ1-1, with D possibly TRBD1 on 5 matching bases. The CDR3 contains 12 residues. CDR3 loop: CASSILGTDAFF. CDR3 nucleotides: TGTGCCAGCAGCATCCTTGGGACTGACGCTTTCTTT.

Details on this clonotype: Germline and junction disagree at one end, which may indicate a read error. The chain links TRBV11-2 to TRBJ2-5; D is uncertain. Germline V gene data show CDR1 as SGHAT and CDR2 as FQNNGV. This CDR3 contains 15 residues. CDR3 residues: CASSLIGRSQETLYF. The CDR3 coding sequence is TGTGCCAGCAGCCTCATAGGACGGAGCCAAGAGACCCTGTACTTC.

Note on this clonotype: A much larger clone is a single base away; this may be a read error. The conserved final phenylalanine or tryptophan is absent from the CDR3, which likely points to a read error. This rearrangement joins TRBV6-6 to TRBJ1-5; D is unclear. Germline loops: CDR1 MNHNY, CDR2 SVGAGI (reference sequence). CDR3 length: 14 amino acids. Trimming left V 5 bases short and J 0 bases short, with 8 bases between. The CDR3 nucleotides read TGTGCCAGCAGTGAGAGTAATAGCAATCAGCCCCAGCATCTT. This gives the protein CASSESNSNQPQHL.

Here the CDR3 reads CASSLGGGYRQYF. For the CDR3, the DNA is TGTGCCAGCAGCTTAGGAGGGGGCTACAGGCAGTACTTC. The chain links TRBV11-2 to TRBJ2-7; 7 bases align to TRBD1. Germline assignment: CDR1 SGHAT and CDR2 FQNNGV. V was clipped by 1 base and J by 9 bases; unmatched bases: 6. The CDR3 contains 13 residues.

This sequence joins TRBV24-1 and TRBJ2-5; the match to TRBD1 covers 10 bases. The germline gives CDR1 KGHDR, CDR2 SFDVKD. V gave up 0 bases and J gave up 3 bases; unmatched junction bases: 9. CDR3 size: 18 residues. CDR3 sequence (DNA): TGTGCCACCAGTGATTTGAGAGCCACGGACAGGGGGGAAGAGACCCAGTACTTC. Protein sequence: CATSDLRATDRGEETQYF.

This chain joins TRBV6-2 or TRBV6-3 and TRBJ2-7, with TRBD2 as a possible D gene (6 bases). Trimming shortened V by 7 bases and J by 5 bases, and 21 bases separated the two germline ends. The CDR3 runs 15 residues. CDR1 is MNHEY, CDR2 SVGEGT, per germline. The CDR3 loop reads CASIHLVAGSHEQYF. In nucleotides, the CDR3 is TGTGCCAGCATCCACCTCGTTGCGGGGTCCCACGAGCAGTACTTC.

This chain joins TRBV11-2 and TRBJ2-1; the D gene is possibly TRBD1 (6 bases). Between the trimmed V and J ends, which lost 8 bases and 15 bases, there was a span of 26 bases. There are 14 residues in the CDR3. Looked up from germline, CDR1 is SGHAT and CDR2 is FQNNGV. This chain's CDR3 is CASSPRAGENGLFF. DNA of the CDR3: TGTGCCAGCTCCCCTAGGGCAGGGGAGAATGGGCTGTTCTTC.

Note on this clonotype: With a much larger clone just one base away, this may be a read error. This chain connects TRBV5-6 to TRBJ2-1, with D hard to call. This CDR3 is 12 amino acids long. Looked up from germline, CDR1 is SGHDT and CDR2 is YYEEEE. The CDR3 is CACSLAMGEQFF. In nucleotides, the CDR3 is TGTGCCTGCAGCCTCGCAATGGGTGAGCAGTTCTTC.

The chain recombines TRBV10-3 with TRBJ2-1; tentative D call: TRBD2 (6 bases). CDR3 length: 14 residues. Germline assignment: CDR1 ENHRY and CDR2 SYGVKD. Trimming cost V 3 bases and J 6 bases, with 12 bases left between them. CDR3 DNA: TGTGCCATCAGTGACCGGGACTTCGGCAATGAGCAGTTCTTC. It is translated as CAISDRDFGNEQFF.

The table lists this clonotype with a count of one. CDR3 residues: CASSPRGEEKSEQFF. The CDR3 DNA sequence: TGCGCCAGCAGCCCTAGGGGGGAGGAGAAGAGTGAGCAGTTCTTC. The chain is built from TRBV4-1 and TRBJ2-1; D might be TRBD1 or TRBD2, each matching 6 bases. Deletions cut 4 bases from V and 9 bases from J, with 19 bases between. Per the germline V gene, CDR1 is MGHRA and CDR2 is YSYEKL. The CDR3 is made up of 15 amino acids.

Concerning this clonotype itself: This may be a read error, as it is one base from a much larger clone. This chain joins TRBV6-2 or TRBV6-3 and TRBJ1-2; no clear D gene. The CDR3 totals 13 residues. Germline V gene lookup returns CDR1 MNHEY and CDR2 SVGEGT. This CDR3 is CTSSKGQDFGYTF. The CDR3, as DNA: TGTACCAGCAGTAAAGGTCAGGATTTTGGCTACACCTTC.

This clonotype was detected a few times. This chain connects TRBV5-1 to TRBJ2-7; 7 bases fit TRBD2. This CDR3 has 14 amino acids. J was trimmed by 2 bases and V by 5 bases; bases with no gene match: 7. Germline values: CDR1 SGHRS, CDR2 YFSETQ. CDR3 DNA sequence: TGCGCCAGCAGTTCCGAAGGGAGGGCCTACGAGCAGTACTTC. This codes for CASSSEGRAYEQYF.

The chain joins TRBV6-1 to TRBJ2-7, with 9 bases fitting TRBD2. In germline, CDR1 is MNHNS, CDR2 SASEGT. V dropped 6 bases and J dropped 2; count of bases not matched to a gene: 5. This CDR3 spans 14 amino acids. CDR3 region: CASSRKRGAYEQYF. CDR3 sequence (DNA): TGTGCCAGCAGCCGAAAGCGGGGGGCCTACGAGCAGTACTTC.

About this clonotype itself: The germline gene is not matched at one end of the junction; a read error may be the cause. The genes are TRBV4-1 and TRBJ2-7; TRBD1 matches at 10 bases. From germline, CDR1 is MGHRA and CDR2 YSYEKL. CDR3 length: 15 residues. This CDR3 reads CASSTRQGASYEQHF. In DNA, the CDR3 is TGCGCCAGTAGCACTCGACAGGGGGCTTCCTACGAGCAGCACTTC.

Comment on this clonotype: A junction boundary mismatches the germline segment, possibly from a read error. The V and J genes are TRBV11-3 and TRBJ2-1; 10 nucleotides align to TRBD1. Germline lookup yields CDR1 SGHNT and CDR2 YENEEA. CDR3 length: 14 amino acids. The CDR3: CVSSIRTGGDEQFF. The DNA of the CDR3 is TGTGTCAGCAGCATTCGGACAGGGGGGGATGAGCAGTTCTTT.

The J gene is TRBJ2-3, the V gene TRBV5-4; no clear D. The CDR3 covers 15 residues. CDR1 is SGHNT, CDR2 YYREEE, per germline (reference sequence). With 0 bases removed from V and 0 bases from J, the gap between germline ends came to 8 bases. CDR3 region: CASSLGTTSTDTQYF. Here the CDR3 DNA reads TGTGCCAGCAGCTTGGGTACAACTAGCACAGATACGCAGTATTTT.

To note about this clonotype: It may be a read error: a sequence one base away is much more abundant. V and J are TRBV6-6 and TRBJ2-7, with 9 bases that match TRBD2. The CDR3 spans 19 residues. Germline trimming cut 2 bases from V and 0 bases from J; bases unmatched to any gene: 14. Germline-derived CDR1 and CDR2 are MNHNY and SVGAGI (reference sequence). The CDR3 here is CASSYLSGRWPGGSYEQYF. The CDR3 nucleotides are TGTGCCAGCAGTTACCTCAGCGGGAGGTGGCCGGGGGGCTCCTACGAGCAGTACTTC.

The chain combines TRBV10-3 with TRBJ2-3; TRBD1 might be the D (7 bases). The germline V and J ends were trimmed by 2 bases and 5 bases, with 26 bases remaining between them. Per germline, CDR1 ENHRY and CDR2 SYGVKD. CDR3 length: 19 residues. CDR3 nucleotides: TGTGCCATCAGTGAGAGGGGTCAGGGGGGATCCAAAATCATAGATACGCAGTATTTT. Translation gives CAISERGQGGSKIIDTQYF.

V usage is TRBV5-1 and J usage is TRBJ2-1, with 8 bases fitting TRBD2. In germline, CDR1 is SGHRS, CDR2 YFSETQ. V gave up 9 bases and J gave up 3 bases; unmatched junction bases: 8. This CDR3 has 14 residues. DNA for the CDR3: TGCGCCACCACCCCCGGGACTAGCTACAATGAGCAGTTCTTC. This sequence encodes CATTPGTSYNEQFF.

This clonotype was seen more than once but under ten times. The V call is TRBV7-9, the J call TRBJ1-6, with a weak D call TRBD1 (5 bases). Per the germline V gene, CDR1 is SEHNR and CDR2 is FQNEAQ (reference sequence). With 7 bases removed from V and 9 bases from J, the gap between germline ends came to 10 bases. The CDR3 runs 12 residues. The CDR3 DNA sequence: TGTGCCAGCAACTTCGGGGGTTCACCCCTCCACTTT. It yields the protein CASNFGGSPLHF.

Concerning this clonotype itself: The conserved closing phenylalanine or tryptophan is absent in this CDR3, likely reflecting a read error. The chain employs TRBV6-5 and TRBJ2-7; tentatively, D is TRBD1 (6 bases). Germline CDR1 reads MNHEY; CDR2 reads SVGAGI. The V gene lost 6 bases and the J gene lost 7 bases, with 22 bases spanning the gap. The CDR3 runs to 15 residues. The CDR3 protein is CASRELRGGIAEQYL. The CDR3, as DNA: TGTGCCAGCAGGGAACTCAGGGGCGGAATCGCGGAGCAGTACTTA.